This TCR beta chain appears in the sequencing data of a study of blood T cell repertoires in COVID-19. Study-level information: Italy, Spain and the United States were the sources of the convalescent and acute COVID-19 samples.

With 2 bases clipped from V and 2 bases from J, the junction kept 5 bases outside the gene matches. CDR3 length: 16 residues. From germline, CDR1 is MNHEY and CDR2 SVGAGI. Clones were sequenced by immunoSEQ multiplex PCR, and TCRdb holds only the in-frame ones, with some missing. The repertoire includes 180,000 or so clones, around nine tenths of them detected once, and 3% to 4% sits in the top ten. V usage is TRBV6-5 and J usage is TRBJ2-7; 11 bases fit TRBD1. This sequence originates from a man aged 18 to 30 with active or convalescent COVID-19. Sequencing was done on a sample of peripheral blood. CDR3 amino acids: CASSYHGQGAAYEQYF. CDR3 nucleotide sequence: TGTGCCAGCAGTTACCATGGACAGGGGGCCGCCTACGAGCAGTACTTC.